A single sample is the source of the 22 T cell receptor beta chains below, sequenced in a study of cytomegalovirus exposure and HLA in healthy donors (dated by TCRdb to 2016 to 2017). Library creation used the immunoSEQ multiplex PCR assay. For the multiplex PCR, a mixture combining 60 forward primers for TCR Vbeta segments and 13 reverse primers for TCR Jbeta segments was used. TCRdb mirrors the immuneACCESS table, restricted to in-frame sequences. Some clones are absent from its copies; in checked studies, under half trace to an unresolved V gene, and the reason for the others is unknown. This sample lists about 140,000 clones; approximately 9% were detected once. The ten most abundant clones make up around 1.9% of the sample. What was sequenced was PBMCs. The receptor source for this set is a male donor in good health and CMV-seronegative.

The V gene is TRBV4-3, the J gene TRBJ2-2; 8 nucleotides align to TRBD1. CDR1 is LGHNA, CDR2 YSLEER, per germline. The junction had 13 bases not matched to a gene; V was cut back by 2 bases and J by 5 bases. This CDR3 comprises 18 residues. DNA of the CDR3: TGCGCCAGCAGCCAACTCATTCACGGACAGGGAAAAACCGGGGAGCTGTTTTTT. Translation gives CASSQLIHGQGKTGELFF.

The gene calls are TRBV18 and TRBJ1-4; possible D gene TRBD1, 6 bases. V was trimmed by 6 bases and J by 3 bases, leaving 8 bases between them. The CDR3 sequence is 13 residues long. CDR1 KGHSH and CDR2 LQKENI come from the germline V gene. Here the CDR3 reads CASSTGSNEKLFF. In DNA form, the CDR3 reads TGTGCCAGCTCGACAGGTTCTAATGAAAAACTGTTTTTT.

The rearrangement joins TRBV5-6 to TRBJ2-3, with TRBD1 identical over 8 bases. The CDR3 runs 18 residues. The germline V gene encodes CDR1 SGHDT and CDR2 YYEEEE. Germline trimming cut 3 bases from V and 4 bases from J; bases unmatched to any gene: 16. The CDR3 region has the DNA TGTGCCAGCAGCTCCATAACTAACCTGGACAGGGTAGCAGATACGCAGTATTTT. Protein sequence: CASSSITNLDRVADTQYF.

A few counts support this clone. The gene calls are TRBV28 and TRBJ1-1; 8 bases align to TRBD1. Trimming cost V 4 bases and J 11 bases; bases outside gene matches: 15. Looked up from germline, CDR1 is MDHEN and CDR2 is SYDVKM. The CDR3 is made up of 15 amino acids. The CDR3 sequence: CASSSSGTGNRWAFF. DNA for the CDR3: TGTGCCAGCAGTTCTAGTGGGACAGGTAATAGGTGGGCTTTCTTT.

In its sample, this clone was seen a few times. The rearrangement uses TRBV15 and TRBJ2-3, with TRBD2 as a possible D gene (6 bases). The CDR3 is 17 amino acids. Per the germline V gene, CDR1 is LNHNV and CDR2 is YYDKDF (reference sequence). V lost 5 bases and J 5 bases, leaving 23 bases between the germline ends. CDR3 residues: CATSLLVASATGDTQYF. CDR3 nucleotides: TGTGCCACCAGCCTCTTGGTAGCTAGCGCCACGGGAGATACGCAGTATTTT.

This clone has only a few counts. This chain joins TRBV6-5 and TRBJ2-5; no reliable D call. This CDR3 spans 14 amino acids. Trimming removed 0 bases from V and 1 base from J, with 6 bases in between. Germline V CDR1 and CDR2: MNHEY, SVGAGI. CDR3 DNA: TGTGCCAGCAGTTACTCGTCATTCCAAGAGACCCAGTACTTC. Amino acids: CASSYSSFQETQYF.

The chain has TRBV5-1 and TRBJ2-5; 8 nucleotides agree with TRBD2. This CDR3 spans 17 amino acids. CDR1 is SGHRS and CDR2 is YFSETQ in the germline V gene. The ends lost 4 bases at V and 2 bases at J; junction bases unmatched: 13. This CDR3 is CASSVGTGLAGQETQYF. The CDR3 DNA reads TGCGCCAGCAGCGTAGGAACCGGACTAGCCGGGCAAGAGACCCAGTACTTC.

The genes are TRBV28 and TRBJ1-4; TRBD1 is a possible D gene (5 bases). CDR3 length: 17 residues. Germline V gene data show CDR1 as MDHEN and CDR2 as SYDVKM. V lost 3 bases and J 1 base, leaving 15 bases between the germline ends. The CDR3 region has the DNA TGTGCCAGCAGTTTTAACAGGTGGGAGGTAACTAATGAAAAACTGTTTTTT. Residues: CASSFNRWEVTNEKLFF.

This clone was counted between two and nine times. The V and J genes are TRBV4-3 and TRBJ2-1, with 12 bases matching TRBD2. CDR1 LGHNA and CDR2 YSLEER come from the germline V gene. This CDR3 is 17 amino acids long. J lost 4 bases, V lost 0 bases, and 4 bases had no gene match. In DNA, the CDR3 is TGCGCCAGCAGCCAAGACGGACTAGCGGGATTATACAATGAGCAGTTCTTC. Amino acids: CASSQDGLAGLYNEQFF.

The V gene is TRBV28, the J gene TRBJ1-2, with 7 bases identical to TRBD1. V lost 6 bases, J lost 0 bases, and 13 bases stayed unmatched. CDR3 size: 17 residues. Germline CDR1 is MDHEN and CDR2 is SYDVKM. CDR3: CASSFRLGQLANYGYTF. In DNA form, the CDR3 reads TGTGCCAGCAGCTTCAGGTTGGGACAGTTAGCTAACTATGGCTACACCTTC.

This clone was counted between two and nine times. The chain uses TRBV29-1 and TRBJ2-7; tentatively, D is TRBD2 (6 bases). V gave up 7 bases and J gave up 2 bases, with 18 bases separating them. The CDR3 has 14 amino acids. Germline assignment: CDR1 SQVTM and CDR2 ANQGSEA. CDR3 nucleotide sequence: TGCAGCGCCCTCGGGGGTGGGGCCGCCTACGAGCAGTACTTC. It is translated as CSALGGGAAYEQYF.

This clone was counted a few times. V gene TRBV28 combines with J gene TRBJ1-4; D is undetermined. V was pared by 5 bases and J by 5 bases, with 6 bases between. The length of the CDR3 is 12 residues. Germline V gene lookup returns CDR1 MDHEN and CDR2 SYDVKM. The DNA of the CDR3 is TGTGCCAGCAGTCCGTCCAATGAAAAACTGTTTTTT. Translation: CASSPSNEKLFF.

The chain carries TRBV9 and TRBJ2-1; 8 bases match TRBD1. Germline trimming cut 5 bases from V and 7 bases from J; bases unmatched to any gene: 8. Germline V gives CDR1 SGDLS, CDR2 YYNGEE. The CDR3 is made up of 14 amino acids. CDR3 amino acids: CASRRTGGANEQFF. CDR3 bases: TGTGCCAGCAGACGAACAGGGGGAGCGAATGAGCAGTTCTTC.

This clone has only a few counts. CDR3 in amino acids: CASSLAANEAFF. The CDR3 coding sequence is TGTGCCAGCAGCTTAGCGGCAAATGAAGCTTTCTTT. The V call is TRBV7-2, the J call TRBJ1-1; unclear D gene. V lost 0 bases and J 7 bases, leaving 6 bases between the germline ends. This CDR3 comprises 12 residues. The V gene's germline CDR1 is SGHTA and CDR2 FQGNSA.

The gene calls are TRBV5-1 and TRBJ2-2; TRBD1 matches 8 bases. This CDR3 is 16 amino acids long. The V gene's germline CDR1 is SGHRS and CDR2 YFSETQ. Trimming took 4 bases from V and 4 from J; bases not matched to a gene: 9. The CDR3 loop is CASSQNRDRRTGELFF. The DNA of the CDR3 is TGCGCCAGCAGCCAAAACCGGGACAGGCGCACCGGGGAGCTGTTTTTT. The complete variable domain, with remaining parts taken from reference TRBV5-1 and TRBJ2-2, reads KAGVTQTPRYLIKTRGQQVTLSCSPISGHRSVSWYQQTPGQGLQFLFEYFSETQRNKGNFPGRFSGRQFSNSRSEMNVSTLELGDSALYLCASSQNRDRRTGELFFGEGSRLTVL.

This chain joins TRBV6-5 and TRBJ2-2; 7 nucleotides agree with TRBD1. The CDR3 contains 15 residues. Germline V lookup: CDR1 MNHEY, CDR2 SVGAGI. The junction had 4 bases not matched to a gene; V was cut back by 4 bases and J by 2 bases. The CDR3 DNA is TGTGCCAGCAGTTTTGACAGGGTAAACACCGGGGAGCTGTTTTTT. Translating it yields CASSFDRVNTGELFF.

This clone occurred a few times. The chain links TRBV18 to TRBJ1-1; TRBD1 aligns across 9 bases. CDR1 is KGHSH, CDR2 LQKENI, per germline. Unmatched junction bases numbered 2, after V lost 2 bases and J lost 4 bases. The CDR3 runs to 14 residues. This CDR3 reads CASSPGTGSTEAFF. The CDR3 DNA follows: TGTGCCAGCTCACCAGGGACAGGGAGCACTGAAGCTTTCTTT.

V usage is TRBV28 and J usage is TRBJ1-5; 8 bases line up with TRBD1. V gave up 5 bases and J gave up 4 bases; unmatched junction bases: 7. The CDR3 has 15 amino acids. Looked up from germline, CDR1 is MDHEN and CDR2 is SYDVKM. Here the CDR3 reads CASSKDREGNQPQHF. The CDR3 DNA follows: TGTGCCAGCAGTAAGGACAGGGAAGGAAATCAGCCCCAGCATTTT.

V and J are TRBV7-3 and TRBJ2-1; 7 bases align to TRBD2. Germline V gives CDR1 SGHTA, CDR2 FQGTGA. The CDR3 has 16 residues. Trimming removed 5 bases from V and 0 bases from J; junction bases left unmatched: 7. CDR3 sequence (DNA): TGTGCCAGCAGCCCGGGAGGCGGGTCCTCCTACAATGAGCAGTTCTTC. It codes for CASSPGGGSSYNEQFF.

The chain carries TRBV27 and TRBJ2-7; no reliable D call. This CDR3 region has 13 residues. Germline CDR1 reads MNHEY; CDR2 reads SMNVEV (reference sequence). Trimming shortened V by 1 base and J by 3 bases, and 7 bases separated the two germline ends. The CDR3 region is CASSLLGGYEQYF. CDR3 DNA: TGTGCCAGCAGTTTATTAGGCGGCTACGAGCAGTACTTC.

In its sample, this clone was seen a few times. This rearrangement joins TRBV7-2 to TRBJ2-7; D uncertain. V gave up 1 base and J gave up 5 bases, with 9 bases separating them. The CDR3 has 13 amino acids. Germline loops: CDR1 SGHTA, CDR2 FQGNSA. CDR3 loop: CASSLEVGDEQYF. The CDR3 DNA reads as TGTGCCAGCAGCTTAGAGGTGGGCGACGAGCAGTACTTC. The complete variable domain, with remaining parts taken from reference TRBV7-2 and TRBJ2-7, reads GAGVSQSPSNKVTEKGKDVELRCDPISGHTALYWYRQSLGQGLEFLIYFQGNSAPDKSGLPSDRFSAERTGGSVSTLTIQRTQQEDSAVYLCASSLEVGDEQYFGPGTRLTVT.

The chain couples TRBV29-1 to TRBJ2-7, with 9 bases that match TRBD1. Unmatched junction bases numbered 6, after V lost 6 bases and J lost 3 bases. Per germline, CDR1 SQVTM and CDR2 ANQGSEA. The CDR3 totals 13 residues. CDR3 sequence (DNA): TGCAGCGTGAGGACAGGGGCACACTACGAGCAGTACTTC. Translating it yields CSVRTGAHYEQYF.